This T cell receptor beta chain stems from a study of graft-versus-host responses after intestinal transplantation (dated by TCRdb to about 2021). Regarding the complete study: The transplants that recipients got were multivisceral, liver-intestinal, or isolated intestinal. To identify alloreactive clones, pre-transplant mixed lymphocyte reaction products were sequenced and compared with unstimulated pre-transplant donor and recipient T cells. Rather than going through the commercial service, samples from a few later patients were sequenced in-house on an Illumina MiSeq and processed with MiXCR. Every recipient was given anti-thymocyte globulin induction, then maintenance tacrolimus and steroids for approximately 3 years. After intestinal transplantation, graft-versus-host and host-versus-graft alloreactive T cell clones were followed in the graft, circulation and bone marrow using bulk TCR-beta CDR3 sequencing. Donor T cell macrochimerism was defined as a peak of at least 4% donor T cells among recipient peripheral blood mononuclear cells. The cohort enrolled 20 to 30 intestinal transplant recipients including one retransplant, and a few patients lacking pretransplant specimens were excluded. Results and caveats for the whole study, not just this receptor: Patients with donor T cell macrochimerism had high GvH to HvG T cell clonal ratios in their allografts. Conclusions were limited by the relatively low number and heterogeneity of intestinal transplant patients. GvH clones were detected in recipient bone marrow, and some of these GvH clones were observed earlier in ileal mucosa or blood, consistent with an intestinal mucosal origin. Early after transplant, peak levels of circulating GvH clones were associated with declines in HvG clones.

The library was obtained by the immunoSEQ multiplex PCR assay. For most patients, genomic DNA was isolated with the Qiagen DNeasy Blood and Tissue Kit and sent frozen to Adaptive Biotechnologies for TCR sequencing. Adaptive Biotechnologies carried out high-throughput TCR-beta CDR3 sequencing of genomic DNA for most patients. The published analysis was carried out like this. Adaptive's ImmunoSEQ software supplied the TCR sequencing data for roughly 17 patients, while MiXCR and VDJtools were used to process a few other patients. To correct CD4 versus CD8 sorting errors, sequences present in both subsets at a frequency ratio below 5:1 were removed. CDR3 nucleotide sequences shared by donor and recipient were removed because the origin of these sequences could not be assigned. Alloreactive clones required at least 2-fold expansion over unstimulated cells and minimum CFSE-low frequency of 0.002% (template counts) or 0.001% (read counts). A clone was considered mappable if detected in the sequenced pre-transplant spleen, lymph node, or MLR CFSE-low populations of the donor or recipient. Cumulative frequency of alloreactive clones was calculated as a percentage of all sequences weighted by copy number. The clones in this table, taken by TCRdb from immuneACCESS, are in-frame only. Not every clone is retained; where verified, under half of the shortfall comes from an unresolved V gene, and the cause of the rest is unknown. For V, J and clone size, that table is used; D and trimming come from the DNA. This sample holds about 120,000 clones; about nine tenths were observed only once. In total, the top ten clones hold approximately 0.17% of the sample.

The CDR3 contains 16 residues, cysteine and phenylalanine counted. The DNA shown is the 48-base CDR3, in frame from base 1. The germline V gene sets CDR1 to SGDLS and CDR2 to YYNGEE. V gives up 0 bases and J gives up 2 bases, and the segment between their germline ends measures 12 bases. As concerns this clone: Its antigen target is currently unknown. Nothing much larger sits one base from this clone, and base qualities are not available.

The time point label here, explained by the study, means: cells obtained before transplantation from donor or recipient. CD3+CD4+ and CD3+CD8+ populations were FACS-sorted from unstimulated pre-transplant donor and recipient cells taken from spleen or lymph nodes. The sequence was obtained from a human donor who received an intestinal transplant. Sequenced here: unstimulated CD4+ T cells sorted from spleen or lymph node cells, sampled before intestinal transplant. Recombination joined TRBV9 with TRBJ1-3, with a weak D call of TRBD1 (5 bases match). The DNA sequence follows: TGTGCCAGCAGCGTAGGAGGACGGGGGGCTGGAAACACCATATATTTT. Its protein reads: CASSVGGRGAGNTIYF.